Shown below are 29 T cell receptor beta chains from a single sample sequenced in a study of cytomegalovirus exposure and HLA in healthy donors (dated by TCRdb to about 2017). Libraries were made using the immunoSEQ multiplex PCR assay. For the multiplex PCR, a mixture combining 60 forward primers for TCR Vbeta segments and 13 reverse primers for TCR Jbeta segments was used. Imported from immuneACCESS, the table was reduced by TCRdb to in-frame sequences with V and J called. These copies leave out some clones; in studies compared against another copy, an unresolved V gene accounts for under half, and the cause of the remainder is not known. This sample comprises around 110,000 clones, 8.5% to 10% of them detected only once. The top ten clonotypes cover about 3% of the sample. Sequencing was done on a sample of PBMCs. These receptors all stem from a young man in good health and CMV-seronegative.

This clone was seen only a few times. The rearrangement joins TRBV7-9 to TRBJ2-3; maybe TRBD1 (5 bases). Between the trimmed V and J ends, which lost 4 bases and 3 bases, there was a span of 14 bases. CDR3 size: 15 residues. Germline V gene lookup returns CDR1 SEHNR and CDR2 FQNEAQ (reference sequence). The CDR3 bases are TGTGCCAGCAGCTCACCCAGGGCGAAGACAGATACGCAGTATTTT. Translated, it gives CASSSPRAKTDTQYF.

The chain joins TRBV10-3 to TRBJ2-7, with D perhaps TRBD2 (5 bases). V gave up 4 bases and J gave up 2 bases, with 12 bases separating them. The CDR3 is 14 residues long. Germline V gene sequence: CDR1 ENHRY, CDR2 SYGVKD. DNA of the CDR3: TGTGCCATCAGTGGGGTGTCGGAGGCCTACGAGCAGTACTTC. It codes for CAISGVSEAYEQYF.

V and J are TRBV7-9 and TRBJ1-2; 8 positions agree with TRBD1. The CDR3 contains 14 residues. The germline CDR1 and CDR2 sequences are SEHNR and FQNEAQ (reference sequence). The V gene end was trimmed by 5 bases and the J gene end by 7 bases; junction bases not matched to a gene: 9. CDR3 residues: CASSPRTGYSGYTF. The DNA of the CDR3 is TGTGCCAGCAGCCCCCGGACAGGGTATAGTGGCTACACCTTC.

The chain has TRBV19 and TRBJ1-1, with TRBD1 identical over 8 bases. This CDR3 is built from 14 residues. Germline CDR1 LNHDA, CDR2 SQIVND (reference sequence). Trimming removed 7 bases from V and 4 bases from J; junction bases left unmatched: 8. For the CDR3, the DNA is TGTGCCAGTACCACCCTGGACAGGGCCACTGAAGCTTTCTTT. Protein: CASTTLDRATEAFF.

The V gene is TRBV4-1, the J gene TRBJ2-3; 10 positions agree with TRBD1. The CDR3 sequence is 17 residues long. Germline V CDR1 and CDR2: MGHRA, YSYEKL. Unmatched junction bases numbered 4, after V lost 0 bases and J lost 1 base. This CDR3 is CASSQEGGQGGTDTQYF. Here the CDR3 DNA reads TGCGCCAGCAGCCAAGAGGGCGGACAGGGGGGCACAGATACGCAGTATTTT.

In this sample, this clone turned up a few times. The CDR3 nucleotides are TGTGCCAGCAGTGGTTCGGACAGGGGTTCTAACGAGCAGTACTTC. Encoded protein: CASSGSDRGSNEQYF. The J gene is TRBJ2-7, the V gene TRBV25-1; TRBD1 matches 9 bases. This CDR3 has 15 amino acids. V lost 4 bases to trimming and J lost 5 bases; unmatched junction nucleotides: 9. Per germline, CDR1 MGHDK and CDR2 SYGVNS.

V gene TRBV18 combines with J gene TRBJ1-1; 8 bases match TRBD1. CDR1 KGHSH and CDR2 LQKENI come from the germline V gene. CDR3 size: 13 residues. V lost 0 bases and J lost 8; bases outside the gene matches: 2. CDR3 residues: CASSPPAGGEAFF. The CDR3 coding sequence is TGTGCCAGCTCACCACCGGCAGGGGGCGAAGCTTTCTTT.

This clone was seen a few times. This chain joins TRBV7-2 and TRBJ1-2; D may be TRBD1 (6 bases). The CDR3 consists of 14 residues. Germline lookup yields CDR1 SGHTA and CDR2 FQGNSA. V lost 5 bases, J lost 7 bases, and 17 bases lay in between. The CDR3 loop is CASSTDARGSGYTF. The CDR3 bases are TGTGCCAGCAGCACAGACGCCAGGGGATCTGGCTACACCTTC.

This clone turned up a few times. This chain links TRBV10-3 with TRBJ1-1, with 10 bases identical to TRBD1. The germline V gene encodes CDR1 ENHRY and CDR2 SYGVKD. CDR3 length: 14 residues. V shed 4 bases, J shed 1 base, and the junction held 0 bases outside the gene matches. The CDR3 region is CAISGDRGNTEAFF. In DNA, the CDR3 is TGTGCCATCAGTGGGGACAGGGGGAACACTGAAGCTTTCTTT.

The chain has TRBV13 and TRBJ1-6; the match to TRBD1 covers 8 bases. The CDR3 runs to 17 residues. V trimming: 1 base; J trimming: 6 bases; junction bases outside the gene matches: 8. CDR1 and CDR2 (germline): PRHDT, FYEKMQ (reference sequence). The CDR3 loop reads CASSLAWQGAGNSPLHF. The CDR3 nucleotides read TGTGCCAGCAGCTTAGCATGGCAGGGGGCTGGTAATTCACCCCTCCACTTT.

In this sample, this clone turned up a few times. The rearrangement joins TRBV27 to TRBJ2-6; D gene unclear. There are 16 residues in the CDR3. Germline-derived CDR1 and CDR2 are MNHEY and SMNVEV (reference sequence). With 3 bases removed from V and 1 base from J, the gap between germline ends came to 10 bases. The DNA for the CDR3 is TGTGCCAGCAGTTTCTTACAGCCTTCTGGGGCCAACGTCCTGACTTTC. Translation gives CASSFLQPSGANVLTF.

This clone was seen more than once but under ten times. The chain is built from TRBV11-3 and TRBJ2-5, with D perhaps TRBD1 (5 bases). Trimming stripped 5 bases from V and 2 bases from J, with 9 bases between. The CDR3 totals 13 residues. Per the germline V gene, CDR1 is SGHNT and CDR2 is YENEEA. CDR3 DNA sequence: TGTGCCAGCAGCCCTCGACAGCAAGAGACCCAGTACTTC. As protein: CASSPRQQETQYF.

The V and J genes are TRBV28 and TRBJ1-2, with TRBD1 matching 8 bases. The V gene end was trimmed by 2 bases and the J gene end by 0 bases; junction bases not matched to a gene: 2. In germline, CDR1 is MDHEN, CDR2 SYDVKM. The CDR3 runs 15 residues. In nucleotides, the CDR3 is TGTGCCAGCAGTTTACAGGGGGCCTCTAACTATGGCTACACCTTC. As protein: CASSLQGASNYGYTF.

A few counts support this clone. This chain connects TRBV5-1 to TRBJ1-2; 9 nucleotides agree with TRBD1. CDR1 and CDR2 (germline): SGHRS, YFSETQ. CDR3 length: 14 amino acids. Trimming removed 0 bases from V and 6 bases from J; junction bases left unmatched: 3. In nucleotides, the CDR3 is TGCGCCAGCAGCTTGGGACAGGGGGTCCATGGCTACACCTTC. It encodes CASSLGQGVHGYTF.

This clone was detected a few times. The CDR3 bases are TGTGCCAGCAGCCAAGGTCGGCGACAGGGGGCGGGAGAGACCCAGTACTTC. Translation gives CASSQGRRQGAGETQYF. The rearrangement joins TRBV4-2 to TRBJ2-5; 10 bases align to TRBD1. The CDR3 loop spans 17 amino acids. The J segment lost 4 bases and the V segment lost 1 base, leaving 9 bases of the junction unmatched. Germline V gene data show CDR1 as LGHNA and CDR2 as YNFKEQ.

This clone was picked up a small number of times. V is TRBV19 and J is TRBJ1-5, with D perhaps TRBD1 (5 bases). This CDR3 is built from 14 residues. Trimming removed 3 bases at V and 6 bases at J, with 12 bases between. Germline V gene data show CDR1 as LNHDA and CDR2 as SQIVND (reference sequence). The CDR3: CASSIPGRIQPQHF. CDR3 bases: TGTGCCAGTAGTATCCCAGGGAGGATTCAGCCCCAGCATTTT.

This sequence joins TRBV6-6 and TRBJ2-7; D perhaps matches TRBD2 (5 bases). The CDR3 totals 14 residues. Trimming cost V 6 bases and J 0 bases, with 12 bases left between them. From germline, CDR1 is MNHNY and CDR2 SVGAGI (reference sequence). In nucleotides, the CDR3 is TGTGCCAGCAGGGCGATCCGGGACTCCTACGAGCAGTACTTC. The encoded protein is CASRAIRDSYEQYF.

The rearrangement uses TRBV7-9 and TRBJ2-1; 8 bases align to TRBD1. Germline assignment: CDR1 SEHNR and CDR2 FQNEAQ (reference sequence). This CDR3 has 12 residues. Unmatched junction bases numbered 0, after V lost 4 bases and J lost 7 bases. The CDR3 DNA follows: TGTGCCAGCAGCTGGGACAGGAATGAGCAGTTCTTC. This sequence encodes CASSWDRNEQFF.

The V call is TRBV27, the J call TRBJ1-5; 7 nucleotides line up with TRBD1. J was trimmed by 1 base and V by 8 bases; bases with no gene match: 14. Germline CDR1 reads MNHEY; CDR2 reads SMNVEV (reference sequence). The CDR3 length is 17 residues. CDR3: CASSRRPDRASNQPQHF. The CDR3 coding sequence is TGTGCCAGCTCCCGACGACCTGACAGGGCCAGCAATCAGCCCCAGCATTTT.

The V call is TRBV5-1, the J call TRBJ1-2, with 9 bases identical to TRBD1. The germline gives CDR1 SGHRS, CDR2 YFSETQ. This CDR3 spans 17 amino acids. With 4 bases clipped from V and 1 base from J, the junction kept 11 bases outside the gene matches. CDR3 region: CASSPDAQGARNYGYTF. The CDR3 DNA is TGCGCCAGCAGCCCGGACGCACAGGGGGCGCGTAACTATGGCTACACCTTC.

V is TRBV19 and J is TRBJ2-1; 7 bases fit TRBD1. The germline V gene encodes CDR1 LNHDA and CDR2 SQIVND (reference sequence). The CDR3 totals 16 residues. The V gene end was trimmed by 1 base and the J gene end by 4 bases; junction bases not matched to a gene: 7. CDR3 coding DNA: TGTGCCAGTAGTATAGCAGACAGGGCGTTGTACAATGAGCAGTTCTTC. Translating it yields CASSIADRALYNEQFF. Using reference TRBV19 and TRBJ2-1 for the parts outside the CDR3, the full variable domain is DGGITQSPKYLFRKEGQNVTLSCEQNLNHDAMYWYRQDPGQGLRLIYYSQIVNDFQKGDIAEGYSVSREKKESFPLTVTSAQKNPTAFYLCASSIADRALYNEQFFGPGTRLTVL.

The table lists this clone with a few counts. The conserved closing phenylalanine or tryptophan is absent in this CDR3, likely reflecting a read error. The chain combines TRBV28 with TRBJ1-1; 9 positions agree with TRBD1. With 3 bases clipped from V and 6 bases from J, the junction kept 11 bases outside the gene matches. CDR1 is MDHEN, CDR2 SYDVKM, per germline. The CDR3 has 16 residues. The CDR3 reads CASSFLRDRVTPEAFV. CDR3 nucleotides: TGTGCCAGCAGTTTCCTCCGGGACAGGGTAACGCCTGAAGCTTTCGTT.

This clone was seen more than once but under ten times. This chain connects TRBV15 to TRBJ1-6; 7 bases agree with TRBD1. Per germline, CDR1 LNHNV and CDR2 YYDKDF (reference sequence). The CDR3 sequence is 15 residues long. V was clipped by 1 base and J by 7 bases; unmatched bases: 4. In DNA, the CDR3 is TGTGCCACCAGCAGAGGGCAGGGGGTAAATTCACCCCTCCACTTT. Translating gives CATSRGQGVNSPLHF.

The chain joins TRBV2 to TRBJ2-5; TRBD1 matches 7 bases. Matching the DNA end better, TRBJ2-7 makes the J call doubtful. Germline CDR1 is SNHLY and CDR2 is FYNNEI. The CDR3 is 13 residues long. The CDR3 region has the DNA TGTGCCAGCAATTCGCAGGGGGAGTACGAGCAGTACTTC. This translates into CASNSQGEYEQYF.

The chain links TRBV6-6 to TRBJ1-5; 8 nucleotides line up with TRBD1. After removal of 4 bases from V and 0 bases from J, the junction contained 2 bases not matched to a gene. This CDR3 has 15 amino acids. CDR1 is MNHNY, CDR2 SVGAGI, per germline (reference sequence). This chain's CDR3 is CASSSQGASNQPQHF. CDR3 nucleotides: TGTGCCAGCAGTTCTCAGGGGGCTAGCAATCAGCCCCAGCATTTT.

This clone was seen once. The chain uses TRBV18 and TRBJ1-4; 8 bases fit TRBD1. After removal of 4 bases from V and 5 bases from J, the junction contained 9 bases not matched to a gene. In germline, CDR1 is KGHSH, CDR2 LQKENI. This CDR3 has 16 residues. The CDR3 loop reads CASSHSQGARNEKLFF. The CDR3 nucleotides are TGTGCCAGCTCACATTCCCAGGGGGCAAGGAATGAAAAACTGTTTTTT.

The chain employs TRBV11-2 and TRBJ2-7; 8 positions agree with TRBD2. CDR1 and CDR2 from the germline V gene are SGHAT and FQNNGV. Losses at the gene ends were 4 bases for V and 3 bases for J; bases not matched to a gene: 8. This CDR3 is 15 amino acids long. CDR3 sequence: CASSSLETSVYEQYF. The DNA for the CDR3 is TGTGCCAGCAGCTCCTTAGAGACTAGCGTCTACGAGCAGTACTTC.

The table lists this clone with a few counts. CDR3 loop: CASSLVGVKSNQPQHF. In DNA form, the CDR3 reads TGTGCCAGCAGCTTGGTAGGAGTAAAAAGCAATCAGCCCCAGCATTTT. The chain links TRBV7-2 to TRBJ1-5; D ambiguous. V shed 3 bases and J shed 1 base, with 13 bases lying between them. Per the germline V gene, CDR1 is SGHTA and CDR2 is FQGNSA. The length of the CDR3 is 16 residues.

There are a few counts of this clone. J is TRBJ1-5 and V is TRBV4-1; D is possibly TRBD1 (5 bases). V lost 1 base and J 2 bases, leaving 12 bases between the germline ends. This CDR3 comprises 16 residues. Germline V lookup: CDR1 MGHRA, CDR2 YSYEKL. The CDR3 DNA follows: TGCGCCAGCAGCCAAGGGGGGGGTTTGGGCAATCAGCCCCAGCATTTT. It specifies CASSQGGGLGNQPQHF.